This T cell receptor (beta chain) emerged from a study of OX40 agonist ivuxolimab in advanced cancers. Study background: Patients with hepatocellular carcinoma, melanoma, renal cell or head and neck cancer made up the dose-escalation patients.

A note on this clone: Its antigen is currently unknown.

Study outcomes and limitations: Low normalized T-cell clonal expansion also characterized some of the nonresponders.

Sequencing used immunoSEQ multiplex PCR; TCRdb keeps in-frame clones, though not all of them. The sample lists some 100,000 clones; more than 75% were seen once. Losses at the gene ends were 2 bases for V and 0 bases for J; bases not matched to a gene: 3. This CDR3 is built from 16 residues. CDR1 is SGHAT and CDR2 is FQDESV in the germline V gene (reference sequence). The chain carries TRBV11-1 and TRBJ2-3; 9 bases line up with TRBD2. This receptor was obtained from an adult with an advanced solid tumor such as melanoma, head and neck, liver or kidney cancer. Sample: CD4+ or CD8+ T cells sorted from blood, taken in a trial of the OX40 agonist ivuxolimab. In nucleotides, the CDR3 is TGTGCCAGCAGCTTATCAGCGGGAGGAAGCACAGATACGCAGTATTTT. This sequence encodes CASSLSAGGSTDTQYF.